The clone carrying this TCR beta chain was recorded many times. CDR3 length: 15 residues. From germline, CDR1 is SGHTA and CDR2 FQGNSA. With 5 bases clipped from V and 6 bases from J, the junction kept 7 bases outside the gene matches. Among ophthalmopathy patients, the Clinical Activity Score reached at least 3, the NOSPECS grade reached at least 4, and duration remained under 3 months. The PBMCs were taken from about 9.7 ml of fresh peripheral blood. Using RNA transcripts as the source, TCR beta CDR3 regions were amplified. TCR CDR3 regions were first amplified by RT-PCR with HTBI primers. TCRdb re-analysed the multiplex PCR reads in MiXCR, keeping a single row per CDR3 protein. The sample has about 480,000 distinct CDR3 sequences, 22% seen once. The record originates from a study of T cells in Graves' hyperthyroidism and ophthalmopathy. Study in general: Prior to any treatment, at the point of initial diagnosis, peripheral blood was collected.

V is TRBV7-2 and J is TRBJ1-1; 12 nucleotides match TRBD1. The receptor was isolated from a woman aged 70-85 years with Graves' ophthalmopathy. Input material: blood. This CDR3 reads CASSTGQGAIPEAFF. The CDR3 bases are TGTGCCAGCAGCACGGGACAGGGGGCCATCCCTGAAGCTTTCTTT.